The clone carrying this T cell receptor beta chain came up once. This entry comes from a study of CD8 T cells in Susac syndrome. Study summary: Each patient with Susac syndrome, at the time of blood draw, was therapy-naive, on corticosteroids, or on intravenous immunoglobulin alone.

The V gene lost 8 bases and the J gene lost 8 bases, with 25 bases spanning the gap. Germline V lookup: CDR1 DFQATT, CDR2 SNEGSKA (reference sequence). This CDR3 is built from 15 residues. Random hexamers were used to reverse transcribe the RNA input (0.5 to 1 ug). Each CDR3 protein is one row after TCRdb ran MiXCR on the immunoSEQ multiplex PCR reads. Of roughly 180,000 distinct CDR3 sequences detected, roughly 94% appear once; the ten largest clones hold 0.09% to 0.1%. The receptor's source is a human donor with Susac syndrome. The sequencing sample was made of CD4+ T cells from PBMCs. The chain is built from TRBV20-1 and TRBJ2-4; D gene uncertain. In DNA, the CDR3 is TGCAGTTGGCTCACTCTCAGTACCCATCAACACATTCAGTACTTC. Translation: CSWLTLSTHQHIQYF.